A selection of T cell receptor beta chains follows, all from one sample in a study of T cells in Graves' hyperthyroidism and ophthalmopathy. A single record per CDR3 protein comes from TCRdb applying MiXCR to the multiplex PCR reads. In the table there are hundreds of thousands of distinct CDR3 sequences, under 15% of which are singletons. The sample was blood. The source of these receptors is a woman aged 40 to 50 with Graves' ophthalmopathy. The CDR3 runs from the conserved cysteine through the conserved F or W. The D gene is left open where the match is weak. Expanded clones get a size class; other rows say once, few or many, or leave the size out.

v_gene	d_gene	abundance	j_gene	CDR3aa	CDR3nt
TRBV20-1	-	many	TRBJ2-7	CSARLATFSYEQYF	TGCAGTGCTAGGTTAGCAACCTTCTCCTACGAGCAGTACTTC
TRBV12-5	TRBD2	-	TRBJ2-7	CASGLYFLAVYEQYF	TGTGCTAGTGGTTTGTATTTCCTAGCGGTGTACGAGCAGTACTTC
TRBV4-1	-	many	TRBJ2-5	CASSQEGGGGETQYF	TGCGCCAGCAGCCAAGAAGGCGGAGGGGGAGAGACCCAGTACTTC
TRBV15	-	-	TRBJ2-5	CATSRGRGFAGQETQYF	TGTGCCACCAGCCGTGGACGGGGGTTTGCAGGGCAAGAGACCCAGTACTTC
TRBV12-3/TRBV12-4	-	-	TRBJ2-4	CASSPGEGGGNIQYF	TGTGCCAGCAGCCCTGGGGAGGGGGGAGGAAACATTCAGTACTTC
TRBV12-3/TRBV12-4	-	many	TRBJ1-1	CASSFEFGAGDTEAFF	TGTGCCAGCAGTTTTGAGTTCGGGGCGGGGGACACTGAAGCTTTCTTT
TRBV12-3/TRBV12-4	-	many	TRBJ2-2	CASSLGGNSRSGELFF	TGTGCCAGCAGTTTAGGTGGGAACTCACGATCGGGGGAGCTGTTTTTT
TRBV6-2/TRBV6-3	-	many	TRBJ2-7	CASMYSRVRDYEQYF	TGTGCCAGCATGTATTCCCGGGTCAGAGACTACGAGCAGTACTTC
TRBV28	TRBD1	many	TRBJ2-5	CASSPGDRAVGETQYF	TGTGCCAGCAGTCCCGGGGACAGGGCCGTAGGAGAGACCCAGTACTTC
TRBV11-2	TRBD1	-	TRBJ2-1	CASSLHRDRVYNEQFF	TGTGCCAGCAGCTTACACCGGGACAGGGTCTACAATGAGCAGTTCTTC
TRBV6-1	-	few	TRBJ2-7	CASSGLLGNYEQYF	TGTGCCAGCAGCGGTCTTCTCGGGAACTACGAGCAGTACTTC
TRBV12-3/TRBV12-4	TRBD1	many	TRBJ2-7	CASSPDRGYEQYF	TGTGCCAGCAGCCCGGACAGGGGGTACGAGCAGTACTTC
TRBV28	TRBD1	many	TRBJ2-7	CASRGQGRFYEQYF	TGTGCCAGCAGGGGACAGGGGAGGTTTTACGAGCAGTACTTC
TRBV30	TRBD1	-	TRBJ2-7	CAWRPARDRKIEQYF	TGTGCCTGGAGACCCGCCCGGGACAGGAAAATCGAGCAGTACTTC
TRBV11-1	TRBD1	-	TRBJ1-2	CASSATTGMNYGYTF	TGTGCCAGCAGCGCTACGACAGGGATGAACTATGGCTACACCTTC
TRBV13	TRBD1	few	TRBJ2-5	CASSSTRGLIQETQYF	TGTGCCAGCAGCTCCACGAGGGGGCTTATCCAAGAGACCCAGTACTTC
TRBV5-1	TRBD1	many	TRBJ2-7	CASSGGQGAGYEQYF	TGCGCCAGCAGCGGCGGACAGGGAGCAGGCTACGAGCAGTACTTC
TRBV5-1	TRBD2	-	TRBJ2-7	CASSLGGTSSNWGYEQYF	TGCGCCAGCAGCTTAGGAGGGACTAGCTCAAATTGGGGCTACGAGCAGTACTTC
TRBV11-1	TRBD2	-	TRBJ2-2	CASSLKTSGTGELFF	TGTGCCAGCAGCTTAAAAACTAGCGGGACCGGGGAGCTGTTTTTT
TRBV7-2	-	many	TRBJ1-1	CASSQGSGRGEAFF	TGTGCCAGCAGCCAAGGTTCGGGAAGAGGTGAAGCTTTCTTT